The 5 T cell receptor beta chains below all came from one sample that was sequenced in a study of cytomegalovirus exposure and HLA in healthy donors. Researchers ran the PCR with 60 Vbeta and 13 Jbeta primers. Assay used: immunoSEQ multiplex PCR; TCRdb lists only in-frame clones, some missing. The repertoire holds 150,000 to 200,000 clones, with about 81% as singletons. Sequencing used PBMCs. Receptors originate from a woman aged 18-29 years in good health and CMV-seropositive.

V gene TRBV10-1 combines with J gene TRBJ2-1, with 7 bases fitting TRBD2. CDR1 and CDR2 from the germline V gene are WNHNN and SYGVQD (reference sequence). The CDR3 has 17 amino acids. J gave up 7 bases and V 4 bases, and 16 bases lay outside the gene matches. The chain's CDR3 is CASSGSHERGSPNEQFF. CDR3 sequence (DNA): TGCGCCAGCAGTGGGTCCCATGAGCGGGGTTCCCCTAATGAGCAGTTCTTC.

The chain uses TRBV9 and TRBJ1-4; 10 bases line up with TRBD1. The CDR3 totals 15 residues. Germline V gene lookup returns CDR1 SGDLS and CDR2 YYNGEE. The ends lost 4 bases at V and 8 bases at J; junction bases unmatched: 8. This CDR3 reads CASSPRTGGDEKLFF. In DNA form, the CDR3 reads TGTGCCAGCAGCCCGAGGACAGGGGGTGACGAAAAACTGTTTTTT. Using reference TRBV9 and TRBJ1-4 for the parts outside the CDR3, the full variable domain is DSGVTQTPKHLITATGQRVTLRCSPRSGDLSVYWYQQSLDQGLQFLIQYYNGEERAKGNILERFSAQQFPDLHSELNLSSLELGDSALYFCASSPRTGGDEKLFFGSGTQLSVL.

V is TRBV5-8 and J is TRBJ1-4; 11 bases line up with TRBD1. The CDR3 consists of 14 residues. Germline values: CDR1 SGHTS, CDR2 YDEGEE. The junction had 3 bases not matched to a gene; V was cut back by 4 bases and J by 7 bases. The DNA of the CDR3 is TGTGCCAGCAGCGCGGACAGGGGGCGTGAAAAACTGTTTTTT. Its translation is CASSADRGREKLFF.

The rearrangement uses TRBV9 and TRBJ2-5, with a possible D match to TRBD1 (6 bases). Between the trimmed V and J ends, which lost 0 bases and 5 bases, there was a span of 17 bases. Germline CDR1 and CDR2: SGDLS and YYNGEE. This CDR3 has 16 amino acids. The CDR3 loop reads CASSVGAQTGYETQYF. The CDR3 DNA follows: TGTGCCAGCAGCGTAGGGGCCCAAACAGGGTACGAGACCCAGTACTTC.

Only a few counts were recorded for this clone. The V gene is TRBV7-3, the J gene TRBJ2-7, with D possibly being TRBD2 (7 bases). With 3 bases removed from V and 4 bases from J, the gap between germline ends came to 16 bases. The CDR3 has 15 amino acids. Germline-derived CDR1 and CDR2 are SGHTA and FQGTGA. The DNA of the CDR3 is TGTGCCAGCAGCTTGTCGGGGGGCAAGGTTTACGAGCAGTACTTC. Translation: CASSLSGGKVYEQYF.